This TCR beta chain was sequenced during a study of beta chain features in type 1 diabetes. Looking at the study overall: Healthy donors and patients showed comparable age, gender and cell yields. Overall study findings and caveats: The study found that naive, central memory and Treg TCRB repertoires appeared more similar in patients than in healthy donors.

Markers CD45RO/CCR7/CD25/CD127/CD95/CD27 served to sort CD4+ naive, central memory, regulatory and stem cell-like memory cells. Since all of the isolated RNA was reverse transcribed, expressed TCRB transcripts were what got sequenced. TCRdb's copy holds only in-frame clones and misses some; the assay was immunoSEQ multiplex PCR. The table includes hundreds of thousands of clones, 15% to 20% detected once. On this clone: Its matching antigen is unknown.

The specimen was naive CD4+ T cells from blood. The origin of this receptor is a woman aged 18 to 35 in good health.

CDR3 protein: CASSAQGPANSPLHF. In DNA, the CDR3 is TGTGCCAGCAGCGCCCAGGGACCGGCCAATTCACCCCTCCACTTT. The chain combines TRBV7-2 with TRBJ1-6, with TRBD1 as a possible D gene (5 bases). The CDR3 runs 15 residues. Germline loops: CDR1 SGHTA, CDR2 FQGNSA. V was pared by 5 bases and J by 7 bases, with 15 bases between.